Below, 2 T cell receptor beta chains from the same sample are listed, as sequenced in a study of graft-versus-host responses after intestinal transplantation. Profiling relied on immunoSEQ multiplex PCR, and the TCRdb table lists in-frame clones only, not all of them. The table has 24,000 or so clones, less than 90% seen once. Sequences were derived from PBMCs, sampled 28 days after intestinal transplant. The receptors were sampled from a human patient who received an intestinal transplant, so some T cells may come from the graft donor.

The V and J genes are TRBV27 and TRBJ2-7; tentatively, D is TRBD1 (6 bases). The germline gives CDR1 MNHEY, CDR2 SMNVEV (reference sequence). The CDR3 loop spans 13 amino acids. Trimming took off 6 bases at V and 2 bases at J, with 11 bases between the two ends. DNA of the CDR3: TGTGCCAGCAGCCCAGGGGTGACCTACGAGCAGTACTTC. This sequence encodes CASSPGVTYEQYF.

This clone was seen just once. The V and J genes are TRBV19 and TRBJ1-1; the D is unclear. Trimming pared 3 bases from V and 8 bases from J, leaving 13 bases between. CDR1 LNHDA and CDR2 SQIVND come from the germline V gene (reference sequence). This CDR3 spans 13 amino acids. The CDR3 coding sequence is TGTGCCAGTAGTATCACCGGGTCACTCGAAGCTTTCTTT. This sequence encodes CASSITGSLEAFF.